The 20 T cell receptor beta chains in this list originate from one sample, sequenced in a study of T cells expressing NK-cell markers. TCRdb re-called the 5' RACE reads; every CDR3 protein appears as one record, without DNA. Listed are some 600,000 distinct CDR3 sequences; under 4.5% falls within the top ten. Sequences were obtained from blood T cells: a sorted CD56 or NKG2C T cell subset, CD4+ or CD8+ T cells, or bulk PBMC T cells (not recorded which). All receptors derive from a man between 18 and 35 years old in good health.

V is TRBV4-1 and J is TRBJ2-5. Germline values: CDR1 MGHRA, CDR2 YSYEKL. The CDR3 consists of 15 residues. The CDR3 sequence: CASSQDRSFQETQYF.

This chain uses TRBV4-2 with TRBJ2-3. This CDR3 has 16 amino acids. Germline V gives CDR1 LGHNA, CDR2 YNFKEQ. CDR3 sequence: CASSQDSGVGTDTQYF.

The chain joins TRBV19 to TRBJ2-2; with no DNA, the TCRdb D assignment of TRBD2 cannot be verified. CDR1 is LNHDA, CDR2 SQIVND, per germline (reference sequence). This CDR3 contains 14 residues. The chain's CDR3 is CASSTLRMTGELFF.

CDR3 sequence reads: CASSMTTFGNIQYF. This sequence joins TRBV5-1 and TRBJ2-4. The CDR3 has 14 amino acids. Germline V gives CDR1 SGHRS, CDR2 YFSETQ. Filled out from reference TRBV5-1 and TRBJ2-4, the complete variable domain reads KAGVTQTPRYLIKTRGQQVTLSCSPISGHRSVSWYQQTPGQGLQFLFEYFSETQRNKGNFPGRFSGRQFSNSRSEMNVSTLELGDSALYLCASSMTTFGNIQYFGAGTRLSVL.

V is TRBV29-1 and J is TRBJ2-2; the D call of TRBD1 rests on TCRdb alone, since no DNA is present to check it. CDR1 is SQVTM, CDR2 ANQGSEA, per germline. The CDR3 has 17 amino acids. CDR3 protein: CSVAGQEKTANTGELFF.

J is TRBJ1-1 and V is TRBV7-9; TCRdb names TRBD1, which stays unverified in the absence of DNA. CDR1 is SEHNR, CDR2 FQNEAQ, per germline (reference sequence). This CDR3 has 17 amino acids. The CDR3 here is CASSLAKQGPMNTEAFF.

The chain couples TRBV12-3 or TRBV12-4 to TRBJ2-2; without DNA, the TCRdb call of TRBD1 cannot be checked. This CDR3 comprises 13 residues. The CDR3: CASSLTGSGELFF.

This sequence joins TRBV4-3 and TRBJ2-1; TCRdb's assignment of TRBD2 cannot be checked, as there is no DNA. Germline values: CDR1 LGHNA, CDR2 YSLEER. The CDR3 loop spans 17 amino acids. Here the CDR3 reads CASSQGLAGGMSNEQFF.

The chain recombines TRBV29-1 with TRBJ1-1; TCRdb designates TRBD1, a call that cannot be tested without DNA. The germline gives CDR1 SQVTM, CDR2 ANQGSEA. CDR3 length: 14 residues. CDR3 protein: CSVSKTGGNTEAFF.

The chain joins TRBV28 to TRBJ2-1. The CDR3 is 13 amino acids. Germline V gene sequence: CDR1 MDHEN, CDR2 SYDVKM. The CDR3 is CASSLVGVDEQFF. The complete variable domain, with remaining parts taken from reference TRBV28 and TRBJ2-1, reads DVKVTQSSRYLVKRTGEKVFLECVQDMDHENMFWYRQDPGLGLRLIYFSYDVKMKEKGDIPEGYSVSREKKERFSLILESASTNQTSMYLCASSLVGVDEQFFGPGTRLTVL.

The chain employs TRBV2 and TRBJ2-5; TCRdb returns TRBD2, unconfirmable since there is no DNA. The CDR3 has 13 amino acids. The germline V gene encodes CDR1 SNHLY and CDR2 FYNNEI. The CDR3 loop is CAGKIAGEETQYF.

CDR3 protein: CASSLVVERGHEQFF. The chain recombines TRBV5-1 with TRBJ2-1; TCRdb's assignment of TRBD1 cannot be checked, as there is no DNA. Germline lookup yields CDR1 SGHRS and CDR2 YFSETQ. This CDR3 comprises 15 residues.

This chain joins TRBV5-5 and TRBJ2-3; as DNA is missing, the TRBD2 call by TCRdb cannot be tested. Germline-derived CDR1 and CDR2 are SGHKS and YYEKEE (reference sequence). This CDR3 is built from 17 residues. CDR3 loop: CASSHSLAGGPTDTQYF.

The chain's CDR3 is CASSDMGTGDYTQYF. The chain links TRBV12-3 or TRBV12-4 to TRBJ2-3; TCRdb names TRBD2, which stays unverified in the absence of DNA. This CDR3 contains 15 residues.

This CDR3 is CASSSPWDHEQFF. The chain carries TRBV5-8 and TRBJ2-1; TCRdb selects TRBD1, and the lack of DNA leaves this call unchecked. Germline V gene data show CDR1 as SGHTS and CDR2 as YDEGEE. CDR3 length: 13 amino acids. The full variable domain, rest sourced from reference TRBV5-8 and TRBJ2-1, is EAGVTQSPTHLIKTRGQQATLRCSPISGHTSVYWYQQALGLGLQFLLWYDEGEERNRGNFPPRFSGRQFPNYSSELNVNALELEDSALYLCASSSPWDHEQFFGPGTRLTVL.

The genes are TRBV6-1 and TRBJ2-5. CDR3 length: 16 amino acids. Germline V gene data show CDR1 as MNHNS and CDR2 as SASEGT. The CDR3 is CASSSPTYGNQETQYF.

The J gene is TRBJ2-3, the V gene TRBV12-3 or TRBV12-4. This CDR3 comprises 16 residues. CDR3 residues: CASSFSAELKSDTQYF.

The chain carries TRBV5-5 and TRBJ2-1. Per germline, CDR1 SGHKS and CDR2 YYEKEE (reference sequence). This CDR3 comprises 14 residues. CDR3 amino acids: CASSPTTRYNEQFF.

The V and J genes are TRBV25-1 and TRBJ1-6; TCRdb indicates TRBD1, and absent DNA this call remains unverified. The CDR3 is 15 amino acids. Germline assignment: CDR1 MGHDK and CDR2 SYGVNS. CDR3 loop: CASSEQGPYNSPLHF.

The chain combines TRBV20-1 with TRBJ2-3; TCRdb picks TRBD2, but there is no DNA to check that call. This CDR3 is 17 amino acids long. In germline, CDR1 is DFQATT, CDR2 SNEGSKA (reference sequence). The CDR3 reads CSAPRRAGLAVGDTQYF.